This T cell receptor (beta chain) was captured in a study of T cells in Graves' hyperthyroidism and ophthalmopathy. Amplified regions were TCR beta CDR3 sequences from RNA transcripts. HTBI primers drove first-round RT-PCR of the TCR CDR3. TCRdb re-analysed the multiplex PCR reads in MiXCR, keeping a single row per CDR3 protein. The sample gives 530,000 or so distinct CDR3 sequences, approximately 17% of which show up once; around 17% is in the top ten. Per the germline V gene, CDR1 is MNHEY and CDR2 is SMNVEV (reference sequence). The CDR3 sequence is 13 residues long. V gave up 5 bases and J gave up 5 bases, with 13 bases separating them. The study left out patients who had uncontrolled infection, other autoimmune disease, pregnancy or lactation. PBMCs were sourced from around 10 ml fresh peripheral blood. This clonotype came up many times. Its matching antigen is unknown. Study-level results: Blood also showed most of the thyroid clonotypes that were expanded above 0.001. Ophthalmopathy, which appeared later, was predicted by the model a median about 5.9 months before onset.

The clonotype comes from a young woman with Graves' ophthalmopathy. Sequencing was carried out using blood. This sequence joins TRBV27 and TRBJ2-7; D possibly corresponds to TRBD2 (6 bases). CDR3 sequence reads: CASSAGTLDEQYF. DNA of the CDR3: TGTGCCAGCAGTGCCGGGACTCTTGACGAGCAGTACTTC.